One TCR beta chain is described in this entry. The repertoire was sequenced with immunoSEQ multiplex PCR; TCRdb's copy has only in-frame clones and lacks some. The data show some 190,000 clones, with roughly 81% seen just once and 4% to 6% held by the top ten. The ends were cut back, 1 base at V and 6 bases at J, with 13 bases in the middle. There are 16 residues in the CDR3. Germline V gene sequence: CDR1 LGHDT, CDR2 YNNKEL (reference sequence). This sample stems from a study of blood T cell repertoires in COVID-19. Study context: COVID-19 samples, acute and convalescent, were from the United States, Italy and Spain. T cells, B-cell-depleted T cells, or PBMCs supplied cDNA or gDNA.

This receptor was obtained from a woman aged 70-85 years with active or convalescent COVID-19. Sequenced: peripheral blood. The V call is TRBV3-1 (or the pseudogene TRBV3-2), the J call TRBJ1-6, with TRBD1 as a possible D gene (5 bases). The CDR3 region has the DNA TGTGCCAGCAGCCAAGGGTCGCAGGGTTTTAATTCACCCCTCCACTTT. It translates to CASSQGSQGFNSPLHF.